This TCR beta chain is from a study of blood T cell repertoires in COVID-19. With 3 bases clipped from V and 1 base from J, the junction kept 5 bases outside the gene matches. CDR3 length: 17 residues. From germline, CDR1 is MDHEN and CDR2 SYDVKM. Two negative PCRs, clearance, or symptom resolution were required of recovered Cohort 3 donors. TCRdb's table, derived via immunoSEQ multiplex PCR, lists solely in-frame clones and lacks some. The repertoire has 120,000 or so clones, over 80% of them found once; the top ten carry over 3%. This clonotype originated in a woman younger than 45 who had recovered from COVID-19. This chain joins TRBV28 and TRBJ2-2; 10 bases agree with TRBD2. The specimen sequenced was PBMCs or T cells enriched from blood (not recorded which). CDR3 in amino acids: CASSFIRTSGNTGELFF. The CDR3 nucleotides are TGTGCCAGCAGTTTTATCCGGACTAGCGGGAACACCGGGGAGCTGTTTTTT. The full variable domain, its missing parts supplied by reference TRBV28 and TRBJ2-2, is DVKVTQSSRYLVKRTGEKVFLECVQDMDHENMFWYRQDPGLGLRLIYFSYDVKMKEKGDIPEGYSVSREKKERFSLILESASTNQTSMYLCASSFIRTSGNTGELFFGEGSRLTVL.